This T cell receptor beta chain was found in a study of regulatory T cells in long-lasting Graves disease listed by TCRdb under 2021. In the study overall: Persistent Graves' disease meant more than 5 years of antithyroid drug treatment with TSH receptor autoantibodies that stayed positive. A total of about 33 samples underwent TCR sequencing, from some 13 patients with persistent Graves' disease and some 20 patients with newly diagnosed Graves' disease. The study was conducted in China and was registered as a clinical trial. On average, persistent Graves' disease patients in the clinical cohort had been on antithyroid drugs for about 9.7 years. Patients with persistent Graves' disease were compared with patients with newly diagnosed Graves' disease using TCR sequencing and RNA sequencing of peripheral blood.

Explained via the paper, the time point label denotes: persistent/refractory GD, antithyroid drugs over 5 years with positive TRAb. For both TCR sequencing and RNA sequencing, RNA was extracted from PBMCs in TRIzol. Graves' disease was diagnosed according to American Thyroid Association guidelines. Recruitment of patients was carried out at an endocrinology department in Xi'an, China. Each patient gave 7 to 9.5 milliliters of peripheral blood, collected in an EDTA anticoagulant tube. Ficoll Paque Plus density gradient separation was used to isolate PBMCs, and no additional T cell sorting was done. An Agilent 2100 Bioanalyzer and agarose gel were used to check RNA quality, while a NanoDrop 2000 measured RNA concentration. The germline V gene sets CDR1 to MNHEY and CDR2 to SVGAGI. From the cysteine through the phenylalanine, the CDR3 covers 14 amino acids. Kept here is only the CDR3 DNA, which spans 42 bases and is read in frame from base 1. V is shortened by 2 bases, J by 6 bases, and the region joining them spans 13 bases.

The full study reports these points: Lower TCR Shannon entropy and fewer highly expanded clones were observed in persistent Graves' disease patients than in newly diagnosed patients, which suggested clonal expansion. Only the TCR beta chain was sequenced and analyzed. Peripheral blood alone was examined, since thyroid tissue, which constituted the primary lesion, could not be accessed. Preferential use of TRBV28, TRBJ1-2 and TRBJ2-5 was observed in persistent disease, whereas TRBV20-1 and TRBJ2-1 were favored in newly diagnosed disease. A larger number of public clonotypes was shared among persistent patients (around 2,700) than among newly diagnosed patients (around 970). The authors noted that the small sample size was a limitation that may lower accuracy.

Library preparation was by multiplex PCR. TCRdb lists the instrument as Illumina HiSeq 4000. TCR beta libraries were built with iRepertoire HTBI primers and Arm-PCR amplification of CDR3 regions. Before sequencing, the PCR products underwent gel purification. The study's processing was this. Gene usage analysis of CDR3 amino acid clonotypes used the approximately 62 TRBV and 14 to 15 TRBJ segments found across samples. COPE and FqMerger were used to merge the filtered high-quality paired reads into contigs. BLAST was used to align contigs to IMGT TRBV, TRBD and TRBJ reference genes, and CDR3 was defined according to IMGT. Highly expanded clones were defined as clonotypes with a frequency above 0.1%. Repertoire diversity was measured by Shannon entropy, and V-J evenness by the Gini coefficient. A clonotype was considered public if more than one individual shared it. TCRdb took the public reads, trimmed them with fastp at Q25, ran MiXCR for clone calling and kept in-frame beta chains. Each entry merges the rows of one CDR3 protein and shows their most common DNA and genes. TCRdb, rather than the study authors, made the V and J calls. In all, the sample holds about 470,000 distinct CDR3 sequences, and under 25% of those were seen once. The ten top clones hold 7.8% of the sample.

This clonotype appeared a single time. This receptor's antigen is unknown. Base-call qualities are not available, and no considerably larger clone is one nucleotide away. One read alone is a weak basis. The material sequenced was peripheral blood mononuclear cells (PBMCs), taken when the disease was refractory, from a patient treated with antithyroid drugs. The clonotype comes from a female donor with Graves disease. The chain joins TRBV6-5 to TRBJ2-5, with no D gene named confidently. The CDR3 protein: CASSYGWSAKTQYF. The DNA sequence is given as TGTGCCAGCAGTTACGGGTGGAGCGCTAAGACCCAGTACTTC.